The clone carrying this T cell receptor (beta chain) was counted at least ten times. These data come from a study of response to subunit inactivated influenza vaccine. TCRdb ran MiXCR on the RT-PCR reads and lists one entry per CDR3 protein. The data contain more than 550,000 distinct CDR3 sequences, around 11% of them seen just once; the ten biggest clones take up 11%. V shed 6 bases and J shed 4 bases, with 19 bases lying between them. In germline, CDR1 is KGHSY, CDR2 FQNENV. The CDR3 runs to 15 residues. A further study also used this sample, focusing on T cells expressing NK-cell markers. Turning to that study: It was by 5'RACE template switching with UMIs that TCR beta cDNA was made. Several of the experiments relied on an anti-gamma-delta TCR antibody so that only alpha-beta TCR T cells were sorted.

The receptor was derived from a man in his fifties or sixties who received an inactivated influenza vaccine. Sequencing was performed on PBMCs from blood, taken on the day of vaccination. This rearrangement joins TRBV16 to TRBJ2-7; TRBD1 or TRBD2 may be the D gene (5 bases each). In nucleotides, the CDR3 is TGTGCCAGCAGTCCTACCGGGACGACTTTTTACGAGCAGTACTTC. Encoded protein: CASSPTGTTFYEQYF.